This record concerns one TCR beta chain sequence. Its target is unknown. V shed 5 bases, J shed 1 base, and the junction held 8 bases outside the gene matches. Germline CDR1 reads MNHEY; CDR2 reads SVGAGI. The CDR3 spans 15 residues. The entry originates in a study of shared clonotypes between healthy human individuals. Caucasian adults residing in Nashville, Tennessee made up all the donors. Study-wide results and limits: Several donors shared approximately 5% of their naive CD4 clonotypes.

Profiled with immunoSEQ multiplex PCR; TCRdb holds only in-frame clones, not every one. This sample has 2 million to 2.5 million clones, with about 90% found just once. The sample taken for sequencing was naive CD4+ T cells from PBMCs. Sample subset: CD45RA+ positively selected. This chain links TRBV6-5 with TRBJ2-7; 7 positions agree with TRBD1. This sequence originates from a man between 18 and 29 years old in good health. Some clones in this sample may be carry-over from other donors' samples. The CDR3 reads CASSRYGQASYEQYF. In DNA form, the CDR3 reads TGTGCCAGCAGTCGATACGGACAGGCTTCCTACGAGCAGTACTTC.